This TCR beta chain was captured by sequencing in a study of cytomegalovirus exposure and HLA in healthy donors. The overall study: Of several hundred genotyped donors, roughly 81% grouped in the Caucasian-associated ancestry cluster.

This CDR3 comprises 18 residues. The germline gives CDR1 LGHNA, CDR2 YSLEER. The V end was cut by 0 bases, the J end by 0 bases, with 15 bases between. Researchers ran the PCR with 60 Vbeta and 13 Jbeta primers. TCRdb's copy holds only in-frame clones and misses some; the assay was immunoSEQ multiplex PCR. The repertoire holds 110,000 or so clones, about 80% seen once, with less than 5.5% in the top ten. Material for sequencing was PBMCs. The chain combines TRBV4-3 with TRBJ1-3; a possible D gene is TRBD1 (6 bases). This TCR was sampled from a middle-aged man in good health and CMV-seropositive. This chain's CDR3 is CASSQESPGTISGNTIYF. CDR3 DNA sequence: TGCGCCAGCAGCCAAGAGTCCCCCGGGACAATCTCTGGAAACACCATATATTTT.